Listed below are T cell receptor beta chains from one sample, sequenced in a study of shared clonotypes between healthy human individuals. Profiling relied on immunoSEQ multiplex PCR, and the TCRdb table lists in-frame clones only, not all of them. This table has some 1 million clones, about 77% appearing once. Input material: memory CD4+ T cells sorted from blood. The receptor set was obtained from a man aged 18-30 years in good health. CDR3s include the opening cysteine and the closing phenylalanine or tryptophan. Each record gives: D gene, J gene, clone size, V gene, CDR3 protein, CDR3 DNA. D genes are given only for firm matches. The size of a clone is reported for some rows only, either as once, few or many, or as a class for expanded clones.

>-|TRBJ2-5|-|TRBV27
CASSFAAQETQYF
TGTGCCAGCAGTTTCGCGGCCCAAGAGACCCAGTACTTC
>-|TRBJ2-1|-|TRBV6-6
CASSWGQELIF
TGTGCCAGCAGTTGGGGACAAGAGCTGATCTTC
>-|TRBJ1-4|-|TRBV10-2
CASSENSPATNEKLFF
TGCGCCAGCAGTGAGAATAGCCCTGCAACTAATGAAAAACTGTTTTTT
>-|TRBJ1-3|-|TRBV11-2
CASSFLAGNIGNTIYF
TGTGCCAGCAGCTTCCTGGCAGGAAATATTGGAAACACCATATATTTT
>-|TRBJ2-7|-|TRBV19
CASSRQGLDEQYF
TGTGCCAGTAGTAGGCAGGGGCTGGACGAGCAGTACTTC
>-|TRBJ1-4|few|TRBV7-9
CASSPGRGDEKLFF
TGTGCCAGCAGCCCGGGCCGAGGGGACGAAAAACTGTTTTTT
>-|TRBJ2-1|many|TRBV11-2
CASSTSWTGPSEQFF
TGTGCCAGCAGCACTTCGTGGACCGGTCCCAGCGAGCAGTTCTTC
>TRBD1|TRBJ2-5|-|TRBV19
CASRGTEQETQYF
TGTGCCAGTAGGGGGACAGAGCAAGAGACCCAGTACTTC
>TRBD1|TRBJ1-1|-|TRBV28
CASRAAGGTEAFF
TGTGCCAGCAGAGCGGCAGGGGGCACTGAAGCTTTCTTT
>-|TRBJ2-2|-|TRBV4-2
CASSQTNTGELFF
TGTGCCAGCAGCCAAACGAACACCGGGGAGCTGTTTTTT
>TRBD2|TRBJ2-3|-|TRBV11-2
CASSAQLATDTQYF
TGTGCCAGCAGCGCCCAACTAGCGACAGATACGCAGTATTTT
>-|TRBJ1-2|-|TRBV4-1
CASSQVTTGAYGYTF
TGCGCCAGCAGCCAGGTCACGACAGGCGCCTATGGCTACACCTTC
>TRBD2|TRBJ2-7|-|TRBV7-9
CASSAGLAGGSAYEQYF
TGTGCCAGCAGCGCCGGACTAGCGGGAGGTTCTGCATACGAGCAGTACTTC
>-|TRBJ2-7|-|TRBV29-1
CSVEGITYEQYF
TGCAGCGTTGAAGGTATAACCTACGAGCAGTACTTC
>TRBD2|TRBJ2-3|few|TRBV19
CASSSGGAGTDTQYF
TGTGCCAGTAGTAGCGGGGGGGCGGGCACAGATACGCAGTATTTT
>-|TRBJ2-2|once|TRBV6-5
CASTLGVGELFF
TGTGCCAGTACCTTGGGAGTCGGGGAGCTGTTTTTT
>-|TRBJ1-5|few|TRBV10-2
CASRNAAVNQPQHF
TGCGCCAGCAGAAACGCAGCCGTTAATCAGCCCCAGCATTTT
>-|TRBJ2-6|once|TRBV9
CASSAVGGGANVLTF
TGTGCCAGCAGCGCCGTCGGGGGAGGGGCCAACGTCCTGACTTTC
>-|TRBJ2-7|once|TRBV9
CASSYRLNYEQYF
TGTGCCAGCAGCTATAGACTGAACTACGAGCAGTACTTC
>-|TRBJ2-2|-|TRBV27
CASSLTRVNTGELFF
TGTGCCAGCAGTTTAACCAGGGTCAACACCGGGGAGCTGTTTTTT
>-|TRBJ1-2|few|TRBV7-9
CASSQGSPYGYTF
TGTGCCAGCAGTCAGGGGTCTCCGTATGGCTACACCTTC
>-|TRBJ1-2|-|TRBV29-1
CSVAGAGGIYGYTF
TGCAGCGTTGCGGGGGCTGGGGGGATCTATGGCTACACCTTC
>-|TRBJ1-2|-|TRBV18
CASSPSEVEVNYGYTF
TGTGCCAGCTCACCTTCGGAAGTGGAAGTTAACTATGGCTACACCTTC
>TRBD2|TRBJ2-1|-|TRBV5-1
CASSLLSLAGAAEQFF
TGCGCCAGCAGCTTATTGAGCCTAGCGGGGGCGGCTGAGCAGTTCTTC
>-|TRBJ1-4|once|TRBV11-2
CASSRRTAGNEKLFF
TGTGCCAGCAGCCGACGGACAGCGGGGAATGAAAAACTGTTTTTT
>-|TRBJ2-4|-|TRBV6-1
CASSEAPYTASGWDIQYF
TGTGCCAGCAGTGAAGCGCCCTACACCGCGAGCGGCTGGGACATTCAGTACTTC
>-|TRBJ1-6|-|TRBV4-1
CASSQAGGRGIEVGSPLHF
TGCGCCAGCAGCCAAGCGGGAGGGCGGGGAATCGAGGTCGGTTCACCCCTCCACTTT
>-|TRBJ2-5|-|TRBV6-1
CASNRKTVQETQYF
TGTGCCAGCAATCGTAAGACAGTCCAAGAGACCCAGTACTTC